The 11 T cell receptor beta chains below all came from one sample that was sequenced in a study of quantifying T cell responses using KT2 cells. Study summary: cDNA was made from DNase-treated RNA using alpha and beta constant primers.

Each cDNA got a UMI-containing oligo ligated at its 3' end. The first PCR ran 3 to 5 cycles with an equimolar RC1.1 and RC1.2 beta primer mix. TCRdb itself ran the UMI-ligation and nested PCR reads through MiXCR, one entry per CDR3 protein. The sample includes 52,000 or so distinct CDR3 sequences, 9% to 15% of them seen just once. The sample was PBMCs spiked with cells of the T cell clone KT2. These receptors originate from a human donor.

In its sample, this clonotype was seen a few times. CDR3 sequence (DNA): TGTGCCAGCAGCCTCGGCCGGACTAGCGGGGGGCGGGGCACAGATACGCAGTATTTT. Protein sequence: CASSLGRTSGGRGTDTQYF. The chain combines TRBV6-6 with TRBJ2-3; 14 nucleotides match TRBD2. J lost 1 base, V lost 6 bases, and 12 bases had no gene match. The CDR3 length is 19 residues. CDR1 is MNHNY, CDR2 SVGAGI, per germline (reference sequence).

The chain links TRBV18 to TRBJ2-6, with D unclear. There are 14 residues in the CDR3. Germline V CDR1 and CDR2: KGHSH, LQKENI. V was shortened by 3 bases and J by 11 bases, with 14 bases between the two germline ends. CDR3 region: CASSPSRTSDVLTF. The CDR3 nucleotides are TGTGCCAGCTCACCGTCTCGGACCTCAGACGTCCTGACTTTC.

The chain recombines TRBV10-1 with TRBJ1-6; unclear D gene. This CDR3 has 15 amino acids. Trimming left V 3 bases short and J 7 bases short, with 13 bases between. Germline V gene data show CDR1 as WNHNN and CDR2 as SYGVQD (reference sequence). CDR3 sequence reads: CASSERRSPNSPLHF. CDR3 nucleotide sequence: TGCGCCAGCAGTGAACGCCGTAGCCCGAATTCACCCCTCCACTTT.

This clonotype was seen only a few times. The V gene is TRBV20-1, the J gene TRBJ1-1, with D possibly TRBD1 on 6 matching bases. Germline V gene sequence: CDR1 DFQATT, CDR2 SNEGSKA (reference sequence). There are 14 residues in the CDR3. V lost 4 bases, J lost 0 bases, and 12 bases lay in between. The CDR3 sequence: CSAIDGGMNTEAFF. The CDR3 coding sequence is TGCAGTGCTATAGACGGGGGCATGAACACTGAAGCTTTCTTT.

On this clonotype itself: Since a much larger clone is just one base distant, this may be a read error. CDR3 nucleotides: TGTGCCAGCAGATTAACCGCCGGAAATCAGCCCCAGCATTTT. It translates to CASRLTAGNQPQHF. This sequence joins TRBV12-3 or TRBV12-4 and TRBJ1-5, with no clear D. The CDR3 runs 14 residues. The V and J ends lost 6 bases and 4 bases respectively, with 13 bases between them.

This rearrangement joins TRBV29-1 to TRBJ2-2, with 7 positions matching TRBD1. V lost 4 bases and J lost 3; bases outside the gene matches: 5. Germline CDR1 reads SQVTM; CDR2 reads ANQGSEA. The length of the CDR3 is 14 residues. CDR3 DNA: TGCAGCGTTGGAGGACAGGTCGACACCGGGGAGCTGTTTTTT. Its protein is CSVGGQVDTGELFF.

This clonotype was picked up many times. V is TRBV27 and J is TRBJ2-1, with 14 bases that match TRBD2. CDR3 length: 17 residues. Germline V lookup: CDR1 MNHEY, CDR2 SMNVEV (reference sequence). Germline trimming cut 5 bases from V and 8 bases from J; bases unmatched to any gene: 11. The DNA of the CDR3 is TGTGCCAGCAGTCCCCTTTTCGGACTAGCGGGAGGATATGAGCAGTTCTTC. This gives the protein CASSPLFGLAGGYEQFF.

Many counts were recorded for this clonotype. This chain connects TRBV5-1 to TRBJ1-5, with D perhaps TRBD1 (5 bases). Trimming took off 0 bases at V and 5 bases at J, with 12 bases between the two ends. The CDR3 is 15 residues long. CDR1 and CDR2 from the germline V gene are SGHRS and YFSETQ. CDR3 coding DNA: TGCGCCAGCAGCTTGGTGGGCAGGGACGATCAGCCCCAGCATTTT. Translating gives CASSLVGRDDQPQHF.

V usage is TRBV7-6 and J usage is TRBJ2-7, with 8 bases fitting TRBD1. Germline V lookup: CDR1 SGHVS, CDR2 FNYEAQ. The CDR3 is 16 residues long. V lost 4 bases and J lost 5; bases outside the gene matches: 13. The CDR3 DNA reads as TGTGCCAGCAGCTCATCGCCGGGACAGGCATCCGACGAGCAGTACTTC. Amino acids: CASSSSPGQASDEQYF.

This clonotype was observed a handful of times. The germline gene is not matched at one end of the junction; a read error may be the cause. The DNA of the CDR3 is TGTGCCATCAGGACCAATGTCAATGGGCAGTTCTTC. Protein product: CAIRTNVNGQFF. The V gene is TRBV10-3, the J gene TRBJ2-1; unclear D gene. The germline gives CDR1 ENHRY, CDR2 SYGVKD. The CDR3 has 12 amino acids.

This clonotype occurred a few times. The rearrangement links TRBV11-2 to TRBJ2-7; TRBD1 is a possible D gene (6 bases). This CDR3 has 16 residues. The V gene lost 2 bases and the J gene lost 3 bases, with 17 bases spanning the gap. Looked up from germline, CDR1 is SGHAT and CDR2 is FQNNGV. CDR3 bases: TGTGCCAGCAGCTTACCTCCTCGGACAGCTAGCTACGAGCAGTACTTC. Its protein product is CASSLPPRTASYEQYF. Full variable domain (missing parts from reference TRBV11-2 and TRBJ2-7): EAGVAQSPRYKIIEKRQSVAFWCNPISGHATLYWYQQILGQGPKLLIQFQNNGVVDDSQLPKDRFSAERLKGVDSTLKIQPAKLEDSAVYLCASSLPPRTASYEQYFGPGTRLTVT.